This T cell receptor (beta chain) was sequenced in a study of T cells after yellow fever vaccination. In the study overall: Preparation used SMART-Seq v4 Ultra Low Input for the low-cell-number fractions.

Template switching with 5'RACE generated the TCR cDNA and added a universal primer site and UMIs. TCRdb called the 5' RACE reads again in MiXCR, with one record for every CDR3 protein. This sample has around 260,000 distinct CDR3 sequences, with around 5.3% found just once. The CDR3 is 15 amino acids. V shed 3 bases and J 6 bases; nucleotides not matched to a gene: 9. The germline gives CDR1 DFQATT, CDR2 SNEGSKA (reference sequence). Study-wide findings and caveats: Of the clonotypes, a small share occurred in both CD4 and CD8 compartments. Re-detected after boosting: most primary clones, more than 95% of CD4 and less than 90% of CD8.

This clonotype has ten or more counts. What it binds is unknown. The source material was CD4+ T cells sorted from PBMCs, sampled on the day of the yellow fever booster vaccination. This chain joins TRBV20-1 and TRBJ1-5, with 9 nucleotides matching TRBD1. The source of this sequence is a man younger than 35 who received the YFV17D yellow fever vaccine. The CDR3 protein is CSASIRDRVSQPQHF. Here the CDR3 DNA reads TGCAGTGCTAGTATCCGGGACAGGGTTTCTCAGCCCCAGCATTTT.